The TCR beta chain under discussion was sequenced for a study of blood T cell repertoires in COVID-19. Whole-study context: COVID-19 samples from acute and convalescent phases originated in the United States, Italy and Spain. The analysed material was cDNA or gDNA that came from T cells, B-cell-depleted T cells, or PBMCs.

Unmatched junction bases numbered 0, after V lost 2 bases and J lost 1 base. This CDR3 contains 16 residues. The V gene's germline CDR1 is MNHNY and CDR2 SVGAGI (reference sequence). As handled by the study authors: By means of reference gene primer amplification, nucleated cell counts were estimated. Here immunoSEQ multiplex PCR was the method, and the copy in TCRdb shows in-frame clones only, minus some. The V and J calls and the clone size are those of that table, but D and trimming were determined from the DNA. The top ten hold roughly 8.6% of the sample, which has roughly 250,000 clones, 75% to 90% seen once.

The TCR sequence derives from a human donor in a cohort sampled during active COVID-19. The rearrangement joins TRBV6-6 to TRBJ2-3; TRBD2 matches at 13 bases. Sequences were obtained from peripheral blood. DNA of the CDR3: TGTGCCAGCAGTTACGGACTAGCGGGGGGCACAGATACGCAGTATTTT. It encodes CASSYGLAGGTDTQYF.